The sequence of this T cell receptor beta chain was determined in a study of T cells after yellow fever vaccination. Study at large: Fractions containing few cells were prepared with SMART-Seq v4 Ultra Low Input.

The table lists this clonotype with a few counts. TCRdb used MiXCR to reprocess the 5' RACE reads, holding one entry per CDR3 protein. The sample lists about 400,000 distinct CDR3 sequences, 6.2% occurring once. The source was PBMCs, collected 5 days after the yellow fever booster vaccination. The origin of this receptor is a man aged 30 to 45 who received the YFV17D yellow fever vaccine.

The CDR3: CSARPGLRPYNEQFF. Here the CDR3 DNA reads TGCAGTGCTAGGCCGGGGCTTAGACCCTACAATGAGCAGTTCTTC. The rearrangement joins TRBV20-1 to TRBJ2-1; either TRBD1 or TRBD2 may supply D (5 bases each). The CDR3 sequence is 15 residues long. The germline CDR1 and CDR2 sequences are DFQATT and SNEGSKA (reference sequence). The V end lost 3 bases, the J end lost 2 bases, and 14 bases lay between the germline ends.